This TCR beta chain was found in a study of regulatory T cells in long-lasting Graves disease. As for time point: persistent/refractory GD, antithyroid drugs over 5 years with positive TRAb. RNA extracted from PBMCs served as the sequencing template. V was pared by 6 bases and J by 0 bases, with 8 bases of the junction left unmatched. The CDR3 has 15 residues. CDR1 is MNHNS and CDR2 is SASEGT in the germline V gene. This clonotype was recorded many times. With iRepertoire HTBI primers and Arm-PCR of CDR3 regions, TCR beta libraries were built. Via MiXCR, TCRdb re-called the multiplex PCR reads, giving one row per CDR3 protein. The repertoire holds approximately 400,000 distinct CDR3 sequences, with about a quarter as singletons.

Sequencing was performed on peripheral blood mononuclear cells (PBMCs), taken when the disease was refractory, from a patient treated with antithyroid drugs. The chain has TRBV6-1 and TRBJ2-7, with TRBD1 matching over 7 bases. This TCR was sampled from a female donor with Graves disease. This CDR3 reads CASSTDRRSSYEQYF. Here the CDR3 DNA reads TGTGCCAGCAGCACGGACAGGAGGAGCTCCTACGAGCAGTACTTC.